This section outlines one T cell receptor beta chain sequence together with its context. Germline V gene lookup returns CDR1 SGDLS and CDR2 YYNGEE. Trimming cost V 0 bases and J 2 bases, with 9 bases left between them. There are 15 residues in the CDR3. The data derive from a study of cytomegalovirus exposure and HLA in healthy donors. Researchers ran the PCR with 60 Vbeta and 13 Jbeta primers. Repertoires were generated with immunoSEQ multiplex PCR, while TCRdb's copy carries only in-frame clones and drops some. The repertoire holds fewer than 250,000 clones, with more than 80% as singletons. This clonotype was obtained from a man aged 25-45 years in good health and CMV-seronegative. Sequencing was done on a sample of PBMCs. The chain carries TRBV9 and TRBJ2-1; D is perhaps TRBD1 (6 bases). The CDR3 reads CASSVGGLAYNEQFF. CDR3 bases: TGTGCCAGCAGCGTAGGGGGGCTAGCCTACAATGAGCAGTTCTTC.